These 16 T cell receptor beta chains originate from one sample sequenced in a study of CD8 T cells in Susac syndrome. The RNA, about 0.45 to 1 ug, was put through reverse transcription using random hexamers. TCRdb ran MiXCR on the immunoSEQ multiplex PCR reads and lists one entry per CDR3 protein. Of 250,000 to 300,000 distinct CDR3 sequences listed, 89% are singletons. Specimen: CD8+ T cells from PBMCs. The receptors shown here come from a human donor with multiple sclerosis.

The CDR3 reads CASSLWVGTHTYEQYF. Here the CDR3 DNA reads TGTGCCAGCAGTTTATGGGTGGGGACCCACACCTACGAGCAGTACTTC. The chain combines TRBV28 with TRBJ2-7; tentatively, D is TRBD1 or TRBD2 (5 bases each). Germline V gives CDR1 MDHEN, CDR2 SYDVKM. Trimming pared 0 bases from V and 2 bases from J, leaving 14 bases between. The CDR3 consists of 16 residues.

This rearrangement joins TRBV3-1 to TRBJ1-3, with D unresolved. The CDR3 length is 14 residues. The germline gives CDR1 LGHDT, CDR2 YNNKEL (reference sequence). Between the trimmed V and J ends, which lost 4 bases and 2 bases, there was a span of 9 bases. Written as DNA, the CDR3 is TGTGCCAGCAGCCCCCCGGACGCTGGAAACACCATATATTTT. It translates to CASSPPDAGNTIYF.

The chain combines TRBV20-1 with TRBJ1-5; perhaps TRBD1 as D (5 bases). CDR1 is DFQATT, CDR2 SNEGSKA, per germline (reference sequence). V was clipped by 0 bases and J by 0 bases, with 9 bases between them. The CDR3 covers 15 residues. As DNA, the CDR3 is TGCAGTGCTAGAGAGACAGTGAATAGCAATCAGCCCCAGCATTTT. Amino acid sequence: CSARETVNSNQPQHF.

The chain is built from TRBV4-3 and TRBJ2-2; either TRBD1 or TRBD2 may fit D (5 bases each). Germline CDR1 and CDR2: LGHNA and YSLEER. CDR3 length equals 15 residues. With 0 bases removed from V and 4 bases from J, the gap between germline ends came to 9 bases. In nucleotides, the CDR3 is TGCGCCAGCAGCCAAGAACAAGGGACCACCGGGGAGCTGTTTTTT. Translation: CASSQEQGTTGELFF.

DNA of the CDR3: TGCAGCGTTGAAGAGTCCCATACTAGGGGTGATACGCAGTATTTT. Amino acids: CSVEESHTRGDTQYF. J is TRBJ2-3 and V is TRBV29-1; either TRBD1 or TRBD2 may supply D (5 bases each). CDR3 size: 15 residues. Per germline, CDR1 SQVTM and CDR2 ANQGSEA. Trimming pared 0 bases from V and 6 bases from J, leaving 16 bases between.

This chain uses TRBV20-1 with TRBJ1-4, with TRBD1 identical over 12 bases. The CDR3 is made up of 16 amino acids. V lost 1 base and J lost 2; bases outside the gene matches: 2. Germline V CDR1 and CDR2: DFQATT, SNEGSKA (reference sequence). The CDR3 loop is CSARGDRGLTNEKLFF. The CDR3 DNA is TGCAGTGCTAGAGGGGACAGGGGGCTGACTAATGAAAAACTGTTTTTT.

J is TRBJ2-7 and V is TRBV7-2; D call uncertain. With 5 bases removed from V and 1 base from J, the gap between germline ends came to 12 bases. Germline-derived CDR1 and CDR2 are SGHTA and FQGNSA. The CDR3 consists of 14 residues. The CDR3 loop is CASSPPAESYEQYF. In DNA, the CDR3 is TGTGCCAGCAGCCCCCCGGCAGAATCCTACGAGCAGTACTTC.

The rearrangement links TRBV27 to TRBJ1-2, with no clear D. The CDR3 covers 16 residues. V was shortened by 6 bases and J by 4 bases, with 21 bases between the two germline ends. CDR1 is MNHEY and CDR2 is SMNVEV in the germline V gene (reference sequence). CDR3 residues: CASSHIDKVPFYGYTF. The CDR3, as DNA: TGTGCCAGCAGCCACATTGATAAGGTCCCCTTCTATGGCTACACCTTC.

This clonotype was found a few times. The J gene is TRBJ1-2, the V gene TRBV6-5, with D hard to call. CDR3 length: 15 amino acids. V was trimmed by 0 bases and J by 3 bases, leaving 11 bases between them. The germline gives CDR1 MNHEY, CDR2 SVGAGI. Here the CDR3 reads CASSYSLGSYYGYTF. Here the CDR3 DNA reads TGTGCCAGCAGTTACTCACTGGGCAGCTACTATGGCTACACCTTC.

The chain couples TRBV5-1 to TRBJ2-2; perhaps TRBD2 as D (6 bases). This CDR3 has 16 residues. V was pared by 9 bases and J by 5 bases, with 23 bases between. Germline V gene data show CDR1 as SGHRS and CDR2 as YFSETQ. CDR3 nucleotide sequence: TGCGCCACTCGGGACCCGGGAGTTATGGAGACCGGGGAGCTGTTTTTT. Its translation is CATRDPGVMETGELFF. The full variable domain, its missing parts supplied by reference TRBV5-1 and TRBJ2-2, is KAGVTQTPRYLIKTRGQQVTLSCSPISGHRSVSWYQQTPGQGLQFLFEYFSETQRNKGNFPGRFSGRQFSNSRSEMNVSTLELGDSALYLCATRDPGVMETGELFFGEGSRLTVL.

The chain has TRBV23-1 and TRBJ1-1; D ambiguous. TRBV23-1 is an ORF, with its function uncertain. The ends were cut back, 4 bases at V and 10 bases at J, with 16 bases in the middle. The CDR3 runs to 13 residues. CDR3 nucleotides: TGCGCCAGCAGTCGCAGACGCGGGCTAGTAGCTTTCTTT. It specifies CASSRRRGLVAFF.

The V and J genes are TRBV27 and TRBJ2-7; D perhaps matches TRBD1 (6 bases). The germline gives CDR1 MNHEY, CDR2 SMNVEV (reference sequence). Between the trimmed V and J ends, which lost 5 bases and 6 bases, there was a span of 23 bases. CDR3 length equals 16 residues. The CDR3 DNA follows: TGTGCCAGCAGTCCTACCCCGACAGGAATCCACTGCGAGCAGTACTTC. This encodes CASSPTPTGIHCEQYF.

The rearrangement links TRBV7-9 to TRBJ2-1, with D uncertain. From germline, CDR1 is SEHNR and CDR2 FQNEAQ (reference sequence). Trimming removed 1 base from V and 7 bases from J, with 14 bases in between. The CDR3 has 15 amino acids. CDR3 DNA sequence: TGTGCCAGCAGCTTAGTCCAAGGTAGACCGAATGAGCAGTTCTTC. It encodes CASSLVQGRPNEQFF.

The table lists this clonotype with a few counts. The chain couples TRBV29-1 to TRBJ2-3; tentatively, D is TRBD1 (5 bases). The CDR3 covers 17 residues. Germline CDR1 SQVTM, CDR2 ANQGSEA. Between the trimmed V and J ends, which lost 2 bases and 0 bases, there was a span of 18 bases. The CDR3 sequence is CSVELGAAYPSTDTQYF. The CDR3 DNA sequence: TGCAGCGTTGAATTAGGGGCAGCGTACCCAAGCACAGATACGCAGTATTTT.

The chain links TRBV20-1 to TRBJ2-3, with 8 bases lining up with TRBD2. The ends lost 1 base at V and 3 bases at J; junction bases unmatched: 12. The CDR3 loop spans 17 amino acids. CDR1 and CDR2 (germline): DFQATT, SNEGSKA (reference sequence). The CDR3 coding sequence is TGCAGTGCTAGAGCCTCGGGGGGGGTCCGGCGGACAGATACGCAGTATTTT. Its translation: CSARASGGVRRTDTQYF.

CDR3 DNA: TGTGCCAGCAGCCCTATTATAGCGGGCCCAAGCACAGATACGCAGTATTTT. It is translated as CASSPIIAGPSTDTQYF. This rearrangement joins TRBV7-9 to TRBJ2-3, with 7 positions matching TRBD2. The CDR3 consists of 17 residues. V lost 5 bases to trimming and J lost 0 bases; unmatched junction nucleotides: 11. Germline V CDR1 and CDR2: SEHNR, FQNEAQ (reference sequence).